This T cell receptor (beta chain) comes out of a study of T cell responses to AZD1222 COVID-19 vaccine. Sequencing was performed with immunoSEQ multiplex PCR; in TCRdb, only in-frame clones are kept and a portion is missing. Of tens of thousands of clones listed, roughly 87% are singletons. This clone showed up just once. The source of this sequence is an adult who received the AZD1222 COVID-19 vaccine. The specimen was peripheral blood, collected 28 days after the second AZD1222 dose.

The CDR3 DNA follows: TGTGCCAGCAGTCTCTACAATCCGCTGCAGTATTTT. Protein product: CASSLYNPLQYF. The J gene is TRBJ2-3, the V gene TRBV27; D call uncertain. Germline values: CDR1 MNHEY, CDR2 SMNVEV (reference sequence). The ends were cut back, 5 bases at V and 11 bases at J, with 14 bases in the middle. CDR3 length: 12 residues.